A selection of T cell receptor beta chains follows, all from one sample in a study of blood T cell repertoires in COVID-19. Sequencing was performed with immunoSEQ multiplex PCR; in TCRdb, only in-frame clones are kept and a portion is missing. The repertoire holds around 110,000 clones, approximately 89% seen once, with roughly 4.5% in the top ten. Input material: peripheral blood. The receptors originated from a man aged 35-49 years with acute or convalescent COVID-19. Both conserved end residues are part of each CDR3.

j_call | v_call | cdr3_aa
TRBJ2-1 | TRBV5-4 | CASSFERGGILNEQFF
TRBJ2-6 | TRBV5-4 | CASSSGLAGRTSGANVLTF
TRBJ1-1 | TRBV18 | CASSPHDRGRAFF
TRBJ1-1 | TRBV5-8 | CASSPLLGGNTEAFF
TRBJ1-2 | TRBV6-5 | CASSSNGGPRGYTF
TRBJ2-5 | TRBV4-3 | CASSQDATGAATQYF
TRBJ2-1 | TRBV5-6 | CASSVAGSYNEQFF
TRBJ1-1 | TRBV5-4 | CASSLRGGAGTEAFF
TRBJ2-1 | TRBV7-8 | CASSYRTSGVINEQFF
TRBJ1-2 | TRBV19 | CASSPRVNYGYTF
TRBJ1-1 | TRBV6-2/TRBV6-3 | CASSYPAGWNTEAFF
TRBJ1-2 | TRBV7-2 | CASSRQTYYGYTF
TRBJ1-1 | TRBV5-4 | CASSPGQTEAFF
TRBJ2-7 | TRBV7-8 | CASSPRTRLYEQYF
TRBJ2-5 | TRBV2 | CASSVTSGRSEETQYF
TRBJ1-1 | TRBV30 | CAWSVKGQSWNTEAFF
TRBJ1-2 | TRBV11-2 | CASSLDGVGDYGYTF
TRBJ1-1 | TRBV7-2 | CASSLNRGRNTEAFF
TRBJ2-3 | TRBV19 | CASSGFTGGADTQYF
TRBJ1-1 | TRBV7-9 | CASSVSVNTEAFF
TRBJ1-4 | TRBV5-1 | CASSRTGGFEKLFF
TRBJ2-2 | TRBV18 | CASSKRDIANTGELFF
TRBJ1-5 | TRBV2 | CASKESNQPQHF
TRBJ1-5 | TRBV7-8 | CASSLERPRGQPQHF
TRBJ1-2 | TRBV5-6 | CASSLVGQGNGYTF
TRBJ1-1 | TRBV27 | CATWTGVGEAFF
TRBJ1-2 | TRBV3-1/TRBV3-2 | CASSQVSGGDGYTF
TRBJ2-7 | TRBV30 | CAWSHLTEKTYEQYF
TRBJ2-7 | TRBV30 | CAWSSGGTGRTTYEQYF
TRBJ1-3 | TRBV19 | CASSIGGQGTNTIYF
TRBJ1-5 | TRBV11-2 | CASSFSDNQPQHF
TRBJ2-2 | TRBV7-2 | CASSQNRGLVGELFF
TRBJ2-2 | TRBV30 | CAWSPGVLAGDTGELFF
TRBJ1-1 | TRBV6-4 | CASSLTGGFTEAFF
TRBJ2-7 | TRBV9 | CASGRGVYEQYF
TRBJ1-1 | TRBV14 | CASSHDSTEAFF
TRBJ2-5 | TRBV11-3 | CASSLVAAGGGQETQYF
TRBJ1-5 | TRBV19 | CASSATAPGGNQPQHF
TRBJ2-1 | TRBV5-4 | CASSFLQGRDEQFF
TRBJ1-4 | TRBV5-1 | CASSLGVPGQGRGEKLFF
TRBJ1-4 | TRBV14 | CASSQRGGEKLFF
TRBJ2-1 | TRBV5-1 | CASSLAGGPNEQFF
TRBJ2-3 | TRBV6-8 | CASRGWGGPIDTQYF
TRBJ2-2 | TRBV13 | CASSLWGSGENTGELFF
TRBJ1-2 | TRBV7-2 | CASSRLDGDYGYTF